This T cell receptor (beta chain) appears in the sequencing data of a study of blood T cell repertoires in COVID-19. At the level of the study: The origin of the acute and convalescent COVID-19 samples was the United States, Italy and Spain.

Authors' methods: Reference gene primers were amplified, and this amplification served to estimate nucleated cell counts. Assay: immunoSEQ multiplex PCR; the TCRdb copy retains only in-frame clones and omits some. That table gives V, J and clone size, and the DNA gave D and trimming. The sample yields 150,000 to 200,000 clones, under 90% seen once. The CDR3 totals 14 residues. CDR1 and CDR2 (germline): SGHTA, FQGNSA. The V and J ends lost 3 bases and 4 bases, in that order; junction bases with no gene match: 2. Assignment of participants to cohorts was predicated upon participant-reported clinical history. In Cohort 3, a recovered donor had either two negative PCRs, clearance, or symptom resolution. The table lists this clone with a few counts.

The sequence came from a woman aged 45-65 years who had recovered from COVID-19. V and J are TRBV7-2 and TRBJ1-4, with TRBD1 matching over 7 bases. Sequences were obtained from PBMCs or T cells enriched from blood (not recorded which). The CDR3 coding sequence is TGTGCCAGCAGCTTGGGACAGAATAATGAAAAACTGTTTTTT. Translated, it gives CASSLGQNNEKLFF.